The T cell receptor beta chain under discussion was sequenced for a study of T-cell memory formation after mild COVID-19. Regarding the study as a whole: Specificity for SARS-CoV-2 was not confirmed among the second-wave clones peaking on day 37.

MiXCR, applied by TCRdb to the 5' RACE reads, yields one record per CDR3 protein. The profile shows 300,000 to 400,000 distinct CDR3 sequences, around 21% of them singletons. Germline CDR1 reads SGHVS; CDR2 reads FQNEAQ. V lost 5 bases and J 7 bases, leaving 20 bases between the germline ends. The CDR3 contains 15 residues. This clonotype was observed many times. Its cognate antigen is unknown. The chain joins TRBV7-8 to TRBJ1-2, with D unresolved. The clonotype was recovered from an adult woman who had mild COVID-19 (a few samples of this study predate the infection). Cell type and time point are not known. The sequenced sample consisted of PBMCs or a T cell subset sorted from them (not recorded which). CDR3 sequence reads: CASSPGPRNFGGYTF. The CDR3 DNA follows: TGTGCCAGCAGCCCAGGCCCCCGGAATTTTGGTGGCTACACCTTC.